The sequence of this T cell receptor (beta chain) was determined in a study of blood T cells in healthy people across ages. General study findings and limits: PBMCs went unsorted, and a conclusive naive versus antigen-experienced comparison was therefore prevented.

This clonotype was seen a handful of times. Its antigen remains unidentified. Germline trimming cut 1 base from V and 2 bases from J; bases unmatched to any gene: 8. Germline V gene sequence: CDR1 LGHDT, CDR2 YNNKEL (reference sequence). The CDR3 spans 16 residues. A second 7 to 11 cycle PCR used barcoded and J-beta primers. Each sample yielded at least 3 million CDR3-containing paired-end reads. TCRdb ran MiXCR on the 5' RACE reads and lists one entry per CDR3 protein. Of more than 1.4 million distinct CDR3 sequences listed, 42% are singletons. Sequenced sample: blood. This receptor was identified in a woman aged 18-29 years in good health. The chain recombines TRBV3-1 with TRBJ2-7, with 7 bases lining up with TRBD1. In DNA, the CDR3 is TGTGCCAGCAGCCAAGCATGGGGCCAGGGGGCCTACGAGCAGTACTTC. Translating gives CASSQAWGQGAYEQYF.